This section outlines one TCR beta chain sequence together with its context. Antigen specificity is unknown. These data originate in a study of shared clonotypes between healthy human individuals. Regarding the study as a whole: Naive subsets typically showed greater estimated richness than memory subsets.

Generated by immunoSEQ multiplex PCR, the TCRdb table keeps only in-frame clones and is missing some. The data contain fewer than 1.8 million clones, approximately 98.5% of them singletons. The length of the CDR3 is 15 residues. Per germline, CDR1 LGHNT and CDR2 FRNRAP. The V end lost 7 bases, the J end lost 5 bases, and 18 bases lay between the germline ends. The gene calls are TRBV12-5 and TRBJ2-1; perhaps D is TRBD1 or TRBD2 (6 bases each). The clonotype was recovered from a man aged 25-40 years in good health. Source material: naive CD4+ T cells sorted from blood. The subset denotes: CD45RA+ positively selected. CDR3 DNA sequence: TGTGCTAGTGCCCTGGGGGGCCCGCGGAACAATGAGCAGTTCTTC. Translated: CASALGGPRNNEQFF.